This TCR beta chain came from a study of shared clonotypes between healthy human individuals. All donors were Caucasian adults living in Nashville, Tennessee. Assay used: immunoSEQ multiplex PCR; TCRdb lists only in-frame clones, some missing. Found here are roughly 2 million clones, roughly 95% of them singletons; the top ten hold more than 0.1%. The V and J ends lost 3 bases and 2 bases respectively, with 11 bases between them. Germline loops: CDR1 SGHAT, CDR2 FQNNGV. The CDR3 extends over 14 amino acids. This clone appeared a single time. The sample consisted of naive CD4+ T cells sorted from blood. Subset noted: CD45RA+ positively selected. The clonotype was recovered from a man aged 18 to 29 in good health. V is TRBV11-2 and J is TRBJ2-7; a weak D match, TRBD1 (6 bases). As DNA, the CDR3 is TGTGCCAGCAGCTTTACCAGGGGAGCCTACGAGCAGTACTTC. It is translated as CASSFTRGAYEQYF.